The present T cell receptor beta chain was sequenced within a study of blood T cell repertoires in COVID-19. For the study at large: Samples taken during acute and convalescent COVID-19 were collected in the United States, Italy and Spain. Nucleic acid was either cDNA or gDNA, and it came from T cells, B-cell-depleted T cells, or PBMCs.

Germline V gene data show CDR1 as SGHRS and CDR2 as YFSETQ. The CDR3 is 13 residues long. The V and J ends lost 7 bases and 5 bases, in that order; junction bases with no gene match: 5. Authors' data handling: Reference gene primers were amplified, and this amplification served to estimate nucleated cell counts. Sequenced by immunoSEQ multiplex PCR; TCRdb stores in-frame clones only, minus some. D and trimming were read from the DNA, whereas the V and J calls and clone size are those reported in that table. This sample yields around 50,000 clones, of which roughly 87% are seen a single time; over 2.5% belongs to the top ten.

This receptor was taken from a human donor in a cohort sampled during active COVID-19. The sequenced material came from peripheral blood. The genes are TRBV5-1 and TRBJ2-5, with 10 bases identical to TRBD2. This chain's CDR3 is CASQREGRETQYF. CDR3 bases: TGCGCCAGCCAGCGGGAGGGCCGGGAGACCCAGTACTTC.